This entry features one TCR beta chain sequence. The antigen remains unidentified. The survey-level immunoSEQ assay was used. Using immunoSEQ multiplex PCR, the repertoire was profiled, and TCRdb retains in-frame clones only, with some absent. Of about 25,000 clones in the sample, 75% to 95% are singletons; the top ten hold around 2.4%. The V and J ends lost 5 bases and 1 base respectively, with 10 bases between them. The CDR3 is 14 amino acids. The germline V gene has CDR1 LNHDA and CDR2 SQIVND (reference sequence). This sample is part of a study of multiple sclerosis patients with progressive multifocal leukoencephalopathy. Time point given: approximately 12 months of natalizumab therapy. Overall study findings and caveats: Findings may reflect JC virus infection or just general immunocompromise. Less diverse TRB repertoires were suggested in most PML patients.

Material: PBMCs, obtained from a patient treated with natalizumab. This TCR came from a man aged 25 to 40 with multiple sclerosis. This chain joins TRBV19 and TRBJ2-3, with D perhaps matching TRBD1 or TRBD2 (5 bases each). The CDR3 sequence: CASSVQGGTDTQYF. CDR3 bases: TGTGCCAGTAGTGTCCAGGGAGGCACAGATACGCAGTATTTT.